A single sample gave rise to the 22 T cell receptor beta chains below, sequenced in a study of cytotoxic CD8 clonotypes in ibrutinib-treated CLL. Assay used: immunoSEQ multiplex PCR; TCRdb lists only in-frame clones, some missing. The table has about 68,000 clones, just over 90% seen once. Source: PBMCs, taken after 12 months of ibrutinib treatment. The receptors shown here come from a human donor with chronic lymphocytic leukemia.

The rearrangement links TRBV11-3 to TRBJ1-1, with TRBD1 as a possible D gene (6 bases). Germline loops: CDR1 SGHNT, CDR2 YENEEA. Trimming stripped 6 bases from V and 3 bases from J, with 14 bases between. The CDR3 totals 14 residues. The CDR3 region is CASRLGGAHTEAFF. Here the CDR3 DNA reads TGTGCCAGCAGGTTGGGGGGGGCGCACACTGAAGCTTTCTTT.

There are a few counts of this clone. This sequence joins TRBV2 and TRBJ1-4; D ambiguous. Germline CDR1 reads SNHLY; CDR2 reads FYNNEI. The CDR3 is 14 amino acids. Trimming took off 3 bases at V and 6 bases at J, with 11 bases between the two ends. The CDR3 nucleotides are TGTGCCAGCAGTGATAGTATTTCCGATGAAAAACTGTTTTTT. Translating gives CASSDSISDEKLFF.

The chain is built from TRBV5-4 and TRBJ1-5; D not resolved. The CDR3 spans 14 residues. V was trimmed by 4 bases and J by 0 bases, leaving 8 bases between them. CDR1 and CDR2 (germline): SGHNT, YYREEE (reference sequence). CDR3: CASSERGSNQPQHF. The CDR3 DNA follows: TGTGCCAGCAGCGAGCGGGGTAGCAATCAGCCCCAGCATTTT.

V gene TRBV7-2 combines with J gene TRBJ2-1, with TRBD2 matching over 10 bases. V shed 5 bases, J shed 7 bases, and the junction held 11 bases outside the gene matches. Germline V gives CDR1 SGHTA, CDR2 FQGNSA. The CDR3 is 16 residues long. The CDR3 region is CASSQTSGTSRNEQFF. CDR3 DNA: TGTGCCAGCAGCCAAACTAGCGGGACGTCTCGGAATGAGCAGTTCTTC.

V is TRBV10-3 and J is TRBJ2-5; tentative D call: TRBD1 (6 bases). The CDR3 is 16 amino acids. Germline V gives CDR1 ENHRY, CDR2 SYGVKD. V dropped 4 bases and J dropped 1 base, with 16 bases sitting between them. The CDR3 region is CAISGTARTVQETQYF. The CDR3 region has the DNA TGTGCCATCAGTGGAACTGCTAGGACAGTCCAAGAGACCCAGTACTTC.

This clone was recorded a few times. The chain's CDR3 is CASSPRLADNEQFF. CDR3 coding DNA: TGTGCCAGCAGCCCTCGACTAGCGGACAATGAGCAGTTCTTC. The chain uses TRBV7-9 and TRBJ2-1; 9 nucleotides line up with TRBD2. The germline CDR1 and CDR2 sequences are SEHNR and FQNEAQ (reference sequence). The ends lost 5 bases at V and 5 bases at J; junction bases unmatched: 4. The CDR3 covers 14 residues.

This rearrangement joins TRBV30 to TRBJ2-1; 7 bases fit TRBD1. V trimming: 0 bases; J trimming: 7 bases; junction bases outside the gene matches: 12. This CDR3 contains 16 residues. Looked up from germline, CDR1 is GTSNPN and CDR2 is SVGIG (reference sequence). CDR3 sequence reads: CAWSVFRQGVVNEQFF. The DNA of the CDR3 is TGTGCCTGGAGTGTGTTTCGACAGGGAGTGGTGAATGAGCAGTTCTTC.

This clone was observed a few times. CDR3 sequence reads: CSVALQGLTEAFF. CDR3 in DNA: TGCAGCGTTGCTCTTCAGGGGCTCACTGAAGCTTTCTTT. V usage is TRBV29-1 and J usage is TRBJ1-1, with a tentative D call TRBD1 (6 bases). This CDR3 comprises 13 residues. Germline V lookup: CDR1 SQVTM, CDR2 ANQGSEA. The V end lost 4 bases, the J end lost 4 bases, and 13 bases lay between the germline ends.

This clone was recorded only once. CDR3 in amino acids: CASSPEILSGNTEAFF. CDR3 DNA sequence: TGTGCCAGCTCCCCAGAAATATTATCGGGGAACACTGAAGCTTTCTTT. The chain joins TRBV18 to TRBJ1-1, with D hard to call. With 6 bases removed from V and 1 base from J, the gap between germline ends came to 18 bases. The CDR3 is made up of 16 amino acids. Germline values: CDR1 KGHSH, CDR2 LQKENI.

The J gene is TRBJ2-2, the V gene TRBV27; D uncertain. Per germline, CDR1 MNHEY and CDR2 SMNVEV (reference sequence). V dropped 7 bases and J dropped 7 bases, with 10 bases sitting between them. The CDR3 is 12 residues long. Here the CDR3 DNA reads TGTGCCAGCAAAACCTACAACGGGGAGCTGTTTTTT. Translating gives CASKTYNGELFF.

The chain recombines TRBV7-8 with TRBJ2-7; 8 nucleotides match TRBD1. CDR3 length: 18 amino acids. Germline CDR1 and CDR2: SGHVS and FQNEAQ. V shed 4 bases, J shed 4 bases, and the junction held 18 bases outside the gene matches. The DNA of the CDR3 is TGTGCCAGCAGCTACCCGGGACAGGAGGTCTCAGGGGTGTACGAGCAGTACTTC. Translated, it gives CASSYPGQEVSGVYEQYF.

The table lists this clone with a few counts. The chain recombines TRBV14 with TRBJ2-1; no reliable D call. This CDR3 comprises 21 residues. V lost 1 base and J 0 bases, leaving 25 bases between the germline ends. Germline V lookup: CDR1 SGHDN, CDR2 FVKESK. The CDR3 loop reads CASSQVYGFNRRIRSYNEQFF. The DNA for the CDR3 is TGTGCCAGCAGCCAAGTCTACGGTTTCAATCGTAGGATACGCTCCTACAATGAGCAGTTCTTC.

This clone occurred a few times. The chain recombines TRBV29-1 with TRBJ2-2; TRBD1 matches at 9 bases. Germline assignment: CDR1 SQVTM and CDR2 ANQGSEA. V shed 4 bases, J shed 4 bases, and the junction held 19 bases outside the gene matches. The CDR3 loop spans 19 amino acids. The CDR3 sequence: CSVVLRDRARGSGTGELFF. The DNA for the CDR3 is TGCAGCGTTGTTCTGCGGGACAGGGCAAGGGGATCGGGCACCGGGGAGCTGTTTTTT.

As for this clone: The same CDR3 arises from other DNA sequences in this sample as well. The chain combines TRBV7-2 with TRBJ2-7, with D possibly being TRBD2 (6 bases). The V gene lost 1 base and the J gene lost 1 base, with 8 bases spanning the gap. The CDR3 contains 14 residues. In germline, CDR1 is SGHTA, CDR2 FQGNSA. The CDR3 sequence is CASSLDSGSYEQYF. Written as DNA, the CDR3 is TGTGCCAGCAGCTTAGATAGCGGTTCCTACGAGCAGTACTTC.

The V call is TRBV5-1, the J call TRBJ2-7; weak D call: TRBD2 (5 bases). The V gene lost 0 bases and the J gene lost 3 bases, with 13 bases spanning the gap. Per germline, CDR1 SGHRS and CDR2 YFSETQ. The CDR3 contains 15 residues. The CDR3 DNA sequence: TGCGCCAGCAGCTTGGTTGGGAGTTCGGACTACGAGCAGTACTTC. Residues: CASSLVGSSDYEQYF.

The chain carries TRBV7-6 and TRBJ2-7; 10 positions match TRBD2. Germline trimming cut 5 bases from V and 4 bases from J; bases unmatched to any gene: 17. Germline-derived CDR1 and CDR2 are SGHVS and FNYEAQ. The CDR3 has 18 residues. The chain's CDR3 is CASSARLAGAPTEYEQYF. CDR3 sequence (DNA): TGTGCCAGCAGCGCAAGGCTAGCGGGAGCACCCACGGAGTACGAGCAGTACTTC.

This chain links TRBV4-3 with TRBJ2-1; TRBD2 aligns across 7 bases. Germline V CDR1 and CDR2: LGHNA, YSLEER. The CDR3 has 17 residues. After removal of 4 bases from V and 7 bases from J, the junction contained 16 bases not matched to a gene. The CDR3 protein is CASSLGGSWAGANEQFF. In nucleotides, the CDR3 is TGCGCCAGCAGCCTTGGAGGGTCATGGGCGGGAGCGAATGAGCAGTTCTTC.

The chain couples TRBV6-1 to TRBJ2-7, with D perhaps matching TRBD2 (6 bases). CDR3 size: 14 residues. The V gene lost 7 bases and the J gene lost 2 bases, with 15 bases spanning the gap. CDR1 is MNHNS and CDR2 is SASEGT in the germline V gene. The DNA for the CDR3 is TGTGCCAGCACGGCGACTAGTGTTGCCTACGAGCAGTACTTC. As protein: CASTATSVAYEQYF.

The chain is built from TRBV7-2 and TRBJ2-7; D is uncertain. The germline gives CDR1 SGHTA, CDR2 FQGNSA. The CDR3 length is 15 residues. The V end was cut by 4 bases, the J end by 0 bases, with 13 bases between. This CDR3 is CASSSLPAPSYEQYF. CDR3 coding DNA: TGTGCCAGCAGCTCTCTCCCGGCCCCCTCCTACGAGCAGTACTTC.

The chain links TRBV5-5 to TRBJ2-3, with D tentatively TRBD2 (6 bases). Germline values: CDR1 SGHKS, CDR2 YYEKEE (reference sequence). The CDR3 totals 14 residues. With 4 bases removed from V and 4 bases from J, the gap between germline ends came to 13 bases. The CDR3 DNA follows: TGTGCCAGCAGCCCCCGGACTAACCCAGATACGCAGTATTTT. It translates to CASSPRTNPDTQYF.

This sequence joins TRBV7-3 and TRBJ2-2; a possible D gene is TRBD2 (6 bases). The CDR3 consists of 16 residues. Trimming removed 2 bases from V and 3 bases from J, with 13 bases in between. Germline lookup yields CDR1 SGHTA and CDR2 FQGTGA. CDR3 bases: TGTGCCAGCAGCTTATTCGGGACTCCATACACCGGGGAGCTGTTTTTT. Encoded protein: CASSLFGTPYTGELFF. Combining the CDR3 with reference TRBV7-3 and TRBJ2-2 gives the whole variable domain GAGVSQTPSNKVTEKGKYVELRCDPISGHTALYWYRQSLGQGPEFLIYFQGTGAADDSGLPNDRFFAVRPEGSVSTLKIQRTERGDSAVYLCASSLFGTPYTGELFFGEGSRLTVL.

The V and J genes are TRBV5-1 and TRBJ1-1; D is unclear. Between the trimmed V and J ends, which lost 0 bases and 1 base, there was a span of 10 bases. The length of the CDR3 is 15 residues. CDR1 and CDR2 (germline): SGHRS, YFSETQ. The CDR3 loop is CASSLVGVGNTEAFF. CDR3 nucleotides: TGCGCCAGCAGCTTGGTCGGGGTGGGGAACACTGAAGCTTTCTTT.